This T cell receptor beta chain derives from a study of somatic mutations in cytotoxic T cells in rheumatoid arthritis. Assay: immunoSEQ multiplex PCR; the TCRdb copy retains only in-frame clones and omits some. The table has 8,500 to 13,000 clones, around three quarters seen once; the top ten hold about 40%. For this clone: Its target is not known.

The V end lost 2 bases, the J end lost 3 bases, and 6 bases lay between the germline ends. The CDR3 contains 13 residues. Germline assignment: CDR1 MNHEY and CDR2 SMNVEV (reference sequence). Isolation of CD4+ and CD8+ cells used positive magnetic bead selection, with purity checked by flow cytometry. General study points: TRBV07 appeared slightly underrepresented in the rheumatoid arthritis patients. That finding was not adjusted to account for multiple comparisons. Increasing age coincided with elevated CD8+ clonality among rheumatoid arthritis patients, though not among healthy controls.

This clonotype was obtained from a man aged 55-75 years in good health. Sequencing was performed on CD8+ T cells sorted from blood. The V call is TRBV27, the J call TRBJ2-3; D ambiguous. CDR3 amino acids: CASSLMGTDTQYF. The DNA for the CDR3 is TGTGCCAGCAGTTTAATGGGGACAGATACGCAGTATTTT.